This TCR beta chain was recovered during a study of blood T cell repertoires in COVID-19. Study information: Sources were T cells, B-cell-depleted T cells, or PBMCs; the material itself was cDNA or gDNA.

Original analysis: Counts of nucleated cells, estimated from reference gene primer amplification, were obtained. The assay was immunoSEQ multiplex PCR, and TCRdb's table has in-frame clones only and misses some. D and trimming come from the DNA, and the V and J calls and clone size come from that table. The sample lists under 75,000 clones, 80% to 90% occurring once. V was shortened by 5 bases and J by 5 bases, with 8 bases between the two germline ends. Germline V CDR1 and CDR2: SEHNR, FQNEAQ (reference sequence). There are 12 residues in the CDR3. The sequence was collected from a human donor in a cohort sampled during active COVID-19. The gene calls are TRBV7-9 and TRBJ2-3, with D tentatively TRBD1 (7 bases). Sequences were obtained from peripheral blood. For the CDR3, the DNA is TGTGCCAGCAGCCAGGGGGGAGATACGCAGTATTTT. It codes for CASSQGGDTQYF. Filled out from reference TRBV7-9 and TRBJ2-3, the complete variable domain reads DTGVSQNPRHKITKRGQNVTFRCDPISEHNRLYWYRQTLGQGPEFLTYFQNEAQLEKSRLLSDRFSAERPKGSFSTLEIQRTEQGDSAMYLCASSQGGDTQYFGPGTRLTVL.